A single T cell receptor (beta chain) is shown here with its context. This receptor's antigen is unknown. Within one base of it there is no much larger clone, and no base qualities were kept. This entry belongs to a study of CD8+CD57+ T cells in acquired aplastic anemia (dated by TCRdb to 2016 to 2019). With regard to the full study: A mean of approximately 3 ug of DNA, ranging from roughly 0.2 to 30 ug, was extracted from sorted CD4+ and CD8+ cells. A CD8+CD57+ expansion meant a frequency higher than the mean frequency seen in healthy subjects. The paper as a whole reports these results and caveats: Fewer than 30 CD8+ CDR3 sequences were found in both patients and controls but appeared to be highly expressed in patients and within the immunodominant clones of the patients. Between patients and healthy controls, no significant difference in CD8+ Simpson's diversity was found (P=0.060).

Genomic DNA was used as template for profiling of TCR beta VDJ combinations and CDR3 sequences. TCR repertoire sequencing was run on an Illumina HiSeq 2000. In the authors' own workflow: Repertoires were assessed using TRBV/TRBJ rearrangement plots, CDR3 size and DJ length profiles, and Simpson's diversity index. The most abundant DNA sequence in the deep sequencing data was taken as the immunodominant clone. CDR3 amino acid sequences were checked for sharing across subjects and were also compared against the VDJdb database and published repertoires. TCRdb reprocessing: public reads trimmed at Q25 with fastp, clones called with MiXCR, in-frame beta chains kept. Rows with a matching CDR3 protein are joined into one entry that keeps the most common DNA and genes. The V and J calls reflect TCRdb's pipeline rather than the authors' work. For this sample the table gives some 140,000 distinct CDR3 sequences, of which just over 50% were detected only once. In total, the top ten clones hold 9.5% to 15% of the sample.

Unmatched junction bases come to 3, with V trimmed by 1 base and J by 1 base. CDR1 and CDR2 (SGHVS, FQNEAQ) derive from the germline V gene. The CDR3 runs 17 residues from the cysteine to the phenylalanine. Here the CDR3 DNA is all that survives: 51 bases in frame from base 1. Expansion of CD8+CD57+ cells had been shown by flow cytometry in the patients chosen for sequencing. Every patient had severe acquired aplastic anemia, diagnosed using the International Study of Aplastic Anemia and Agranulocytosis and Camitta criteria. No patient had received any therapy when blood was sampled. The study deep-sequenced TCR repertoires of sorted CD4+ and CD8+ blood T cells from severe aplastic anemia patients and healthy subjects. Patients were enrolled in the USA under clinicaltrials.gov protocols 00001620, 01623167, 00001397, 00071045, 00081523 and 00961064. Ficoll-Paque density gradient centrifugation was used to isolate peripheral blood mononuclear cells. Before DNA was extracted, CD4+ and CD8+ T cells were sorted using either FACS or magnetic beads.

This chain joins TRBV7-8 to TRBJ2-5; TRBD2 agrees with 13 junctional bases. The sequenced sample consisted of sorted CD4+, CD8+, or CD8+CD57+ T cells (not recorded which) from PBMCs. This TCR was sampled from a human donor with aplastic anemia. The DNA sequence is as follows: TGTGCCAGCAGCTTAGAGGGACTAGCGGGGCCCCAAGAGACCCAGTACTTC. It translates to CASSLEGLAGPQETQYF.